This T cell receptor beta chain was documented in a study of T cells in Graves' hyperthyroidism and ophthalmopathy. Study-level points and caveats: The model predicted ophthalmopathy a median 6.5 months before onset.

The CDR3 regions of TCR beta were amplified from RNA transcripts. TCR CDR3 underwent first-round RT-PCR with the HTBI primer set. MiXCR, applied by TCRdb to the multiplex PCR reads, yields one record per CDR3 protein. Here the sample spans approximately 410,000 distinct CDR3 sequences, roughly 14% being singletons. Trimming removed 3 bases from V and 5 bases from J, with 4 bases in between. The germline V gene has CDR1 SGHAT and CDR2 FQNNGV. The length of the CDR3 is 11 residues. This clonotype was found many times. Its antigen remains unknown. The sequenced sample was blood. The chain combines TRBV11-2 with TRBJ2-5; D not resolved. This clonotype was sampled from a man younger than 35 with Graves' ophthalmopathy. CDR3 loop: CASSFGETQYF. In DNA form, the CDR3 reads TGTGCCAGCAGCTTTGGCGAGACCCAGTACTTC. Full variable domain (missing parts from reference TRBV11-2 and TRBJ2-5): EAGVAQSPRYKIIEKRQSVAFWCNPISGHATLYWYQQILGQGPKLLIQFQNNGVVDDSQLPKDRFSAERLKGVDSTLKIQPAKLEDSAVYLCASSFGETQYFGPGTRLLVL.